These 22 T cell receptor beta chains share one sample of origin, sequenced in a study of T cell repertoires in cytomegalovirus infection. TCRdb redid the calling of the reads with MiXCR, one entry per CDR3 protein. The sample includes some 700,000 distinct CDR3 sequences, 35% to 45% of them seen just once. The specimen sequenced was PBMCs. These TCRs come from a human donor in good health (CMV status not recorded). Some clones in this sample may be carry-over from other donors' samples.

The chain recombines TRBV12-3 or TRBV12-4 with TRBJ1-5; D not resolved. Trimming removed 1 base from V and 7 bases from J, with 11 bases in between. The CDR3 contains 14 residues. CDR3 coding DNA: TGTGCCAGCAGTTTAGGTCACGGGGTCCAGCCCCAGCATTTT. Amino acid sequence: CASSLGHGVQPQHF.

V and J are TRBV6-5 and TRBJ2-5; D may be TRBD1 (6 bases). The germline V and J ends were trimmed by 7 bases and 0 bases, with 15 bases remaining between them. Germline V gene data show CDR1 as MNHEY and CDR2 as SVGAGI. The CDR3 has 15 amino acids. This chain's CDR3 is CASTETRDNQETQYF. The CDR3, as DNA: TGTGCCAGCACCGAAACCCGGGACAACCAAGAGACCCAGTACTTC.

Of note for this clonotype: The junction differs from germline at one of its ends, possibly a read error. The V gene is TRBV14, the J gene TRBJ2-7, with a tentative D call TRBD1 (6 bases). The CDR3 has 17 amino acids. Germline-derived CDR1 and CDR2 are SGHDN and FVKESK. The DNA of the CDR3 is TGTGCCAGCAGCCGAGCTCTACAGGGTGTGGGCTCCTGCGAGCAGTACTTC. This codes for CASSRALQGVGSCEQYF. Variable domain in full (rest from reference TRBV14 and TRBJ2-7): EAGVTQFPSHSVIEKGQTVTLRCDPISGHDNLYWYRRVMGKEIKFLLHFVKESKQDESGMPNNRFLAERTGGTYSTLKVQPAELEDSGVYFCASSRALQGVGSCEQYFGPGTRLTVT.

Ten or more counts support this clonotype. The genes are TRBV12-3 or TRBV12-4 and TRBJ1-2, with D possibly being TRBD1 (6 bases). Trimming cost V 9 bases and J 4 bases, with 9 bases left between them. The CDR3 has 11 amino acids. The CDR3 DNA reads TGTGCCAGTTCACAGGGCTATGGCTACACCTTC. Encoded protein: CASSQGYGYTF.

This rearrangement joins TRBV10-3 to TRBJ2-5; D unresolved. V was cut by 4 bases and J by 5 bases, with 14 bases left in between. CDR3 length: 14 residues. Germline V gene lookup returns CDR1 ENHRY and CDR2 SYGVKD. CDR3 residues: CAISGASMRETQYF. The CDR3 bases are TGTGCCATCAGTGGAGCATCTATGAGGGAGACCCAGTACTTC.

The chain uses TRBV12-3 or TRBV12-4 and TRBJ2-1; perhaps TRBD1 as D (6 bases). The CDR3 is made up of 17 amino acids. V was clipped by 4 bases and J by 4 bases, with 20 bases between them. CDR3: CASSSSTGIRSYNEQFF. The CDR3 region has the DNA TGTGCCAGCAGTTCCTCGACAGGAATCAGGTCTTACAATGAGCAGTTCTTC.

The gene calls are TRBV29-1 and TRBJ2-5; D might be TRBD1 (6 bases). The CDR3 loop spans 14 amino acids. V gave up 4 bases and J gave up 4 bases, with 16 bases separating them. The germline gives CDR1 SQVTM, CDR2 ANQGSEA. This CDR3 reads CSVVPDFRGETQYF. The CDR3 DNA sequence: TGCAGCGTTGTTCCAGATTTCAGGGGAGAGACCCAGTACTTC.

This chain uses TRBV19 with TRBJ2-2; D gene unclear. Trimming took 1 base from V and 5 from J, leaving 8 bases between them. The V gene's germline CDR1 is LNHDA and CDR2 SQIVND (reference sequence). The CDR3 is made up of 14 amino acids. Written as DNA, the CDR3 is TGTGCCAGTAGTATAGCATCTGGAACCGGGGAGCTGTTTTTT. Translated: CASSIASGTGELFF.

About this clonotype: The junction does not match germline at one end; this may be a read error. The chain is built from TRBV28 and TRBJ1-3, with D hard to call. The CDR3 covers 13 residues. Germline V lookup: CDR1 MDHEN, CDR2 SYDVKM. CDR3: CARSSDSGNTIYF. CDR3 DNA: TGTGCCCGCAGTTCGGACTCTGGAAACACCATATATTTT.

V and J are TRBV28 and TRBJ2-7; D not resolved. The length of the CDR3 is 15 residues. From germline, CDR1 is MDHEN and CDR2 SYDVKM. V shed 2 bases and J shed 4 bases, with 15 bases lying between them. The CDR3 nucleotides are TGTGCCAGCAGTTTAGTCGGTGACATCCAGTACGAGCAGTACTTC. It translates to CASSLVGDIQYEQYF.

This clonotype was detected only a few times. The J gene is TRBJ1-2, the V gene TRBV24-1; D not resolved. This CDR3 is 15 amino acids long. Trimming removed 0 bases from V and 8 bases from J, with 15 bases in between. Germline CDR1 KGHDR, CDR2 SFDVKD. The CDR3 DNA sequence: TGTGCCACCAGTGATTTGCGTCGGTCCGATGAAGGCTACACCTTC. It is translated as CATSDLRRSDEGYTF.

The chain carries TRBV12-3 or TRBV12-4 and TRBJ2-2, with D unclear. This CDR3 comprises 14 residues. V was cut by 1 base and J by 5 bases, with 8 bases left in between. DNA for the CDR3: TGTGCCAGCAGTTTAGTGGGCCCTACCGGGGAGCTGTTTTTT. Translation: CASSLVGPTGELFF.

The chain employs TRBV20-1 and TRBJ2-1, with 8 bases aligning to TRBD2. The germline V gene encodes CDR1 DFQATT and CDR2 SNEGSKA (reference sequence). The CDR3 has 16 residues. V was clipped by 2 bases and J by 7 bases; unmatched bases: 13. DNA for the CDR3: TGCAGTGCTAGAACCCTGAGCGGGGGCCGGGGGAATGAGCAGTTCTTC. It is translated as CSARTLSGGRGNEQFF.

This clonotype was observed at least ten times. At one boundary the junction diverges from the germline segment, which might be a read error. The rearrangement joins TRBV7-2 to TRBJ2-1; 10 bases are a match to TRBD2. Germline V lookup: CDR1 SGHTA, CDR2 FQGNSA. The CDR3 length is 13 residues. The CDR3 loop is CASSPRLAGGFPF. In DNA form, the CDR3 reads TGTGCCAGCAGCCCGAGGTTAGCGGGGGGTTTCCCCTTC.

This chain uses TRBV4-2 with TRBJ1-3; 9 positions agree with TRBD1. This CDR3 region has 18 residues. V shed 2 bases and J 4 bases; nucleotides not matched to a gene: 12. The germline gives CDR1 LGHNA, CDR2 YNFKEQ. CDR3 sequence reads: CASSQYHRGRAGGNTIYF. For the CDR3, the DNA is TGTGCCAGCAGCCAATATCACAGGGGGCGTGCAGGCGGAAACACCATATATTTT.

This clonotype turned up a few times. The chain carries TRBV6-2 or TRBV6-3 and TRBJ2-7; tentatively, D is TRBD1 (6 bases). The CDR3 length is 14 residues. Trimming cost V 5 bases and J 3 bases, with 14 bases left between them. Germline CDR1 reads MNHEY; CDR2 reads SVGEGT. The CDR3 nucleotides read TGTGCCAGCAGTATGTGGGGGCCTTACTACGAGCAGTACTTC. Protein product: CASSMWGPYYEQYF.

This clonotype was seen a single time. The chain recombines TRBV7-2 with TRBJ2-3; D unclear. The CDR3 is 10 amino acids. CDR1 and CDR2 (germline): SGHTA, FQGNSA. V was clipped by 8 bases and J by 4 bases, with 4 bases between them. Here the CDR3 reads CASGPDTQYF. For the CDR3, the DNA is TGTGCCAGCGGACCAGATACGCAGTATTTT.

The table lists this clonotype with a count of one. The V and J genes are TRBV11-1 and TRBJ1-2; TRBD1 is a possible D gene (6 bases). The germline gives CDR1 SGHAT, CDR2 FQDESV (reference sequence). V was clipped by 3 bases and J by 6 bases, with 11 bases between them. The CDR3 is made up of 13 amino acids. The CDR3 spells CASSLDSLHGYTF. For the CDR3, the DNA is TGTGCCAGCAGCTTGGACAGTCTTCATGGCTACACCTTC.

The rearrangement links TRBV7-2 to TRBJ2-7, with 14 bases lining up with TRBD2. The trim removed 3 bases at V and 0 bases at J, leaving 7 bases unmatched. Germline-derived CDR1 and CDR2 are SGHTA and FQGNSA. This CDR3 is built from 18 residues. CDR3 residues: CASSFRLAGGASSYEQYF. The CDR3 DNA reads as TGTGCCAGCAGCTTTAGACTAGCGGGGGGGGCGAGCTCCTACGAGCAGTACTTC. The full variable domain, its missing parts supplied by reference TRBV7-2 and TRBJ2-7, is GAGVSQSPSNKVTEKGKDVELRCDPISGHTALYWYRQSLGQGLEFLIYFQGNSAPDKSGLPSDRFSAERTGGSVSTLTIQRTQQEDSAVYLCASSFRLAGGASSYEQYFGPGTRLTVT.

This clonotype was observed a few times. The chain carries TRBV27 and TRBJ2-3; TRBD2 aligns across 7 bases. V lost 3 bases, J lost 2 bases, and 5 bases stayed unmatched. This CDR3 has 15 amino acids. CDR1 is MNHEY and CDR2 is SMNVEV in the germline V gene (reference sequence). In nucleotides, the CDR3 is TGTGCCAGCAGTTTCCTTAAGCGGGACACAGATACGCAGTATTTT. It encodes CASSFLKRDTDTQYF.

This clonotype occurred many times. The rearrangement uses TRBV7-8 and TRBJ1-1; a possible D gene is TRBD1 (5 bases). CDR1 is SGHVS, CDR2 FQNEAQ, per germline. The ends were cut back, 2 bases at V and 0 bases at J, with 13 bases in the middle. The CDR3 is 16 amino acids. The CDR3 region is CASSLTGGAMNTEAFF. The CDR3 nucleotides are TGTGCCAGCAGCTTAACGGGGGGTGCTATGAACACTGAAGCTTTCTTT.

This clonotype was counted between two and nine times. The gene calls are TRBV28 and TRBJ2-2, with D unresolved. The V gene's germline CDR1 is MDHEN and CDR2 SYDVKM. Trimming stripped 3 bases from V and 1 base from J, with 9 bases between. This CDR3 is built from 15 residues. CDR3 region: CASSFDYKNTGELFF. DNA for the CDR3: TGTGCCAGCAGTTTCGATTACAAGAACACCGGGGAGCTGTTTTTT.